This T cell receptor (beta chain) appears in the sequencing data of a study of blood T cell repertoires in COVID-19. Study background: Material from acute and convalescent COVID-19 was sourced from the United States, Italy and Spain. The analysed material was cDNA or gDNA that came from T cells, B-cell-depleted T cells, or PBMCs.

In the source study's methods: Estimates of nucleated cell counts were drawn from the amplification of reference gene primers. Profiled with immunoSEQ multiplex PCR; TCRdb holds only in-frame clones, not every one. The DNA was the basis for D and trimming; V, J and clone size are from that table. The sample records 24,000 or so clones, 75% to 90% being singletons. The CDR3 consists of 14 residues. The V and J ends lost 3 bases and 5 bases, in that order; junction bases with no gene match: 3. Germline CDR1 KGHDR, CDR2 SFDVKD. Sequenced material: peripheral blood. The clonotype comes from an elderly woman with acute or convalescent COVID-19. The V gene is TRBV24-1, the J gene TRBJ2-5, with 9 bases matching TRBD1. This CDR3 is CATSDPGQGETQYF. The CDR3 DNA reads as TGTGCCACCAGTGATCCGGGACAGGGCGAGACCCAGTACTTC.